These 24 T cell receptor beta chains share one sample of origin, sequenced in a study of blood T cell repertoires in COVID-19 (dated by TCRdb to 2020 to 2022). The library was prepared using the immunoSEQ multiplex PCR assay. Held by TCRdb, this immuneACCESS table contains in-frame sequences only and omits some clones. Under half of the omission traces to an unresolved V gene where checked; the cause of the rest is unknown. The sample data list about 120,000 clones, and 88% of these were observed just once. 10% of the sample is in the top ten clones. Source material: peripheral blood. These receptors all come from a man in his forties or fifties with acute or convalescent COVID-19.

This clone was observed a handful of times. The chain combines TRBV5-6 with TRBJ2-2; a weak D match, TRBD2 (6 bases). The CDR3 sequence is 16 residues long. With 5 bases removed from V and 0 bases from J, the gap between germline ends came to 14 bases. Germline CDR1 is SGHDT and CDR2 is YYEEEE. The CDR3 coding sequence is TGTGCCAGCAGTAGGGATACGGGAGCGAACACCGGGGAGCTGTTTTTT. Protein sequence: CASSRDTGANTGELFF.

This clone was picked up one time. The CDR3 region has the DNA TGTGCCAGCAGCTTACTCTTGAACACCGGGGAGCTGTTTTTT. It codes for CASSLLLNTGELFF. This chain connects TRBV7-3 to TRBJ2-2; D ambiguous. V gave up 2 bases and J gave up 1 base, with 5 bases separating them. CDR3 length equals 14 residues. Germline CDR1 and CDR2: SGHTA and FQGTGA.

V is TRBV2 and J is TRBJ2-7; D possibly corresponds to TRBD1 (6 bases). Germline V lookup: CDR1 SNHLY, CDR2 FYNNEI. The V and J ends lost 6 bases and 0 bases respectively, with 12 bases between them. CDR3 length: 14 residues. CDR3 in DNA: TGTGCCAGCAGGGACAGAGGGCGCTCCTACGAGCAGTACTTC. Residues: CASRDRGRSYEQYF.

V usage is TRBV7-2 and J usage is TRBJ1-2, with unresolved D. Germline V gene sequence: CDR1 SGHTA, CDR2 FQGNSA. Trimming removed 10 bases from V and 1 base from J, with 16 bases in between. The CDR3 spans 14 residues. The CDR3 spells CATQEVNGNYGYTF. CDR3 sequence (DNA): TGTGCCACCCAAGAGGTGAATGGTAACTATGGCTACACCTTC.

The CDR3 coding sequence is TGTGCCAGCAGCACTCAAGCCTCTGGGGCCAACGTCCTGACTTTC. Translation: CASSTQASGANVLTF. The gene calls are TRBV6-5 and TRBJ2-6; D is undetermined. V lost 6 bases and J 0 bases, leaving 9 bases between the germline ends. The CDR3 loop spans 15 amino acids. Germline V lookup: CDR1 MNHEY, CDR2 SVGAGI.

The rearrangement uses TRBV4-1 and TRBJ1-6, with D perhaps TRBD1 (5 bases). The germline CDR1 and CDR2 sequences are MGHRA and YSYEKL. V lost 0 bases and J 12 bases, leaving 21 bases between the germline ends. There are 17 residues in the CDR3. CDR3 DNA sequence: TGCGCCAGCAGCCAAGACGTTCAAGGCAGCTTAGGGGTACCCCTCCACTTT. Its protein product is CASSQDVQGSLGVPLHF.

This clone was counted between two and nine times. V is TRBV18 and J is TRBJ2-1; D perhaps matches TRBD1 (5 bases). The CDR3 totals 14 residues. From germline, CDR1 is KGHSH and CDR2 LQKENI. V lost 6 bases and J 6 bases, leaving 15 bases between the germline ends. CDR3 nucleotide sequence: TGTGCCAGCTCTCCTGGACCTCAGGGCAATGAGCAGTTCTTC. The encoded protein is CASSPGPQGNEQFF.

The V gene is TRBV5-1, the J gene TRBJ1-1, with D hard to call. V lost 4 bases and J 1 base, leaving 11 bases between the germline ends. Germline assignment: CDR1 SGHRS and CDR2 YFSETQ. This CDR3 contains 14 residues. CDR3 coding DNA: TGCGCCAGCAGCCTAGCAGTGAAGAACACTGAAGCTTTCTTT. Its translation: CASSLAVKNTEAFF.

The chain has TRBV28 and TRBJ1-3; 10 bases map to TRBD1. V lost 2 bases to trimming and J lost 8 bases; unmatched junction nucleotides: 6. Germline V gives CDR1 MDHEN, CDR2 SYDVKM. The CDR3 loop spans 15 amino acids. The CDR3 sequence is CASSLGGTGVHTIYF. The CDR3 region has the DNA TGTGCCAGCAGTTTAGGGGGGACAGGGGTTCACACCATATATTTT.

The chain carries TRBV16 and TRBJ1-3, with unresolved D. Germline CDR1 KGHSY, CDR2 FQNENV. The CDR3 has 16 residues. Trimming pared 3 bases from V and 0 bases from J, leaving 12 bases between. The CDR3 loop reads CASSHSGPNSGNTIYF. CDR3 DNA sequence: TGTGCCAGCAGCCACTCAGGTCCGAACTCTGGAAACACCATATATTTT.

The chain couples TRBV11-2 to TRBJ1-2; unclear D gene. Germline assignment: CDR1 SGHAT and CDR2 FQNNGV. This CDR3 contains 13 residues. The V end lost 3 bases, the J end lost 8 bases, and 13 bases lay between the germline ends. CDR3 in DNA: TGTGCCAGCAGCTTCGCAGGCAAAGGAGGCTACACCTTC. Translated: CASSFAGKGGYTF.

The genes are TRBV5-1 and TRBJ1-1; D remains unclear. The CDR3 totals 16 residues. The V and J ends lost 4 bases and 0 bases respectively, with 16 bases between them. Germline V lookup: CDR1 SGHRS, CDR2 YFSETQ. CDR3: CASSQDPGIVNTEAFF. In nucleotides, the CDR3 is TGCGCCAGCAGCCAAGACCCGGGGATCGTGAACACTGAAGCTTTCTTT.

The chain carries TRBV5-4 and TRBJ2-3; D is perhaps TRBD2 (6 bases). V lost 1 base and J lost 5, with 11 bases in between. CDR1 and CDR2 (germline): SGHNT, YYREEE (reference sequence). This CDR3 is 14 amino acids long. The CDR3 DNA reads as TGTGCCAGCAGCTTGCTGGCCGGGAGAGATACGCAGTATTTT. It codes for CASSLLAGRDTQYF.

This clone showed up just once. This chain joins TRBV2 and TRBJ1-1, with 7 bases matching TRBD1. The trim removed 8 bases at V and 6 bases at J, leaving 3 bases unmatched. The V gene's germline CDR1 is SNHLY and CDR2 FYNNEI. The CDR3 has 11 residues. The DNA of the CDR3 is TGTGCCAGCCGAGGGGGCCCTGAAGCTTTCTTT. Protein sequence: CASRGGPEAFF.

The chain employs TRBV6-5 and TRBJ2-7, with 7 bases matching TRBD1. The CDR3 length is 14 residues. Germline V gives CDR1 MNHEY, CDR2 SVGAGI. Germline trimming cut 6 bases from V and 4 bases from J; bases unmatched to any gene: 9. The CDR3 nucleotides are TGTGCCAGCAGGGTGGGGACAGCAAATTACGAGCAGTACTTC. Amino acid sequence: CASRVGTANYEQYF.

The chain carries TRBV2 and TRBJ1-2; 11 nucleotides line up with TRBD1. CDR1 is SNHLY, CDR2 FYNNEI, per germline. V lost 6 bases to trimming and J lost 5 bases; unmatched junction nucleotides: 2. There are 13 residues in the CDR3. This CDR3 reads CASRDRGLYGYTF. The CDR3 DNA is TGTGCCAGCAGGGACAGGGGGCTGTATGGCTACACCTTC. Supplemented by reference TRBV2 and TRBJ1-2, the full variable domain reads EPEVTQTPSHQVTQMGQEVILRCVPISNHLYFYWYRQILGQKVEFLVSFYNNEISEKSEIFDDQFSVERPDGSNFTLKIRSTKLEDSAMYFCASRDRGLYGYTFGSGTRLTVV.

The V gene is TRBV7-2, the J gene TRBJ2-7; tentatively, D is TRBD2 (5 bases). Between the trimmed V and J ends, which lost 1 base and 2 bases, there was a span of 9 bases. The CDR3 runs 14 residues. From germline, CDR1 is SGHTA and CDR2 FQGNSA. The CDR3 sequence is CASSLGRRTYEQYF. In DNA, the CDR3 is TGTGCCAGCAGCTTAGGGAGGAGAACCTACGAGCAGTACTTC.

The chain carries TRBV10-3 and TRBJ1-2; the match to TRBD1 covers 9 bases. Germline assignment: CDR1 ENHRY and CDR2 SYGVKD. Trimming cost V 0 bases and J 5 bases; bases outside gene matches: 10. The length of the CDR3 is 17 residues. CDR3 sequence reads: CAISESTGTGFPYGYTF. The CDR3, as DNA: TGTGCCATCAGTGAGTCTACCGGGACAGGGTTCCCATATGGCTACACCTTC.

The chain links TRBV6-5 to TRBJ2-5; 8 bases map to TRBD1. The CDR3 is made up of 13 amino acids. Germline-derived CDR1 and CDR2 are MNHEY and SVGAGI. Trimming at V came to 10 bases and at J to 5 bases, leaving 9 bases not matched to a gene. CDR3 sequence: CATGQEIWETQYF. CDR3 DNA: TGTGCCACGGGACAGGAGATCTGGGAGACCCAGTACTTC.

The rearrangement uses TRBV4-1 and TRBJ2-3; TRBD2 matches 7 bases. The V gene end was trimmed by 1 base and the J gene end by 7 bases; junction bases not matched to a gene: 14. Germline loops: CDR1 MGHRA, CDR2 YSYEKL. CDR3 length equals 17 residues. CDR3 nucleotide sequence: TGCGCCAGCAGCCAAGGGGGAGGGCCGGCCGCGAGGAATACGCAGTATTTT. The encoded protein is CASSQGGGPAARNTQYF.

This clone was detected only once. The CDR3 reads CAWNQRGADTQYF. The CDR3 bases are TGTGCCTGGAATCAGCGGGGCGCAGATACGCAGTATTTT. The chain has TRBV30 and TRBJ2-3; 7 nucleotides line up with TRBD2. The CDR3 is made up of 13 amino acids. The trim removed 4 bases at V and 4 bases at J, leaving 5 bases unmatched. Germline values: CDR1 GTSNPN, CDR2 SVGIG (reference sequence).

This rearrangement joins TRBV7-9 to TRBJ1-4; 8 bases map to TRBD1. This CDR3 comprises 14 residues. Germline assignment: CDR1 SEHNR and CDR2 FQNEAQ (reference sequence). Germline trimming cut 5 bases from V and 9 bases from J; bases unmatched to any gene: 8. The CDR3 sequence is CASSLDRAVKKLFF. The CDR3 DNA is TGTGCCAGCAGCCTGGACAGGGCAGTCAAAAAACTGTTTTTT. The complete variable domain, with remaining parts taken from reference TRBV7-9 and TRBJ1-4, reads DTGVSQNPRHKITKRGQNVTFRCDPISEHNRLYWYRQTLGQGPEFLTYFQNEAQLEKSRLLSDRFSAERPKGSFSTLEIQRTEQGDSAMYLCASSLDRAVKKLFFGSGTQLSVL.

V and J are TRBV7-9 and TRBJ1-5; D perhaps matches TRBD1 (6 bases). Germline CDR1 reads SEHNR; CDR2 reads FQNEAQ (reference sequence). The V end lost 4 bases, the J end lost 10 bases, and 20 bases lay between the germline ends. This CDR3 contains 15 residues. In DNA, the CDR3 is TGTGCCAGCAGCTCGGACCAGGACAGAGCCGGCCCCCAGCATTTT. This encodes CASSSDQDRAGPQHF. Filled out from reference TRBV7-9 and TRBJ1-5, the complete variable domain reads DTGVSQNPRHKITKRGQNVTFRCDPISEHNRLYWYRQTLGQGPEFLTYFQNEAQLEKSRLLSDRFSAERPKGSFSTLEIQRTEQGDSAMYLCASSSDQDRAGPQHFGDGTRLSIL.

CDR3: CASSLTYNEQFF. Written as DNA, the CDR3 is TGTGCCAGCAGCCTTACATACAATGAGCAGTTCTTC. The rearrangement joins TRBV7-9 to TRBJ2-1; the D is unclear. The germline V gene has CDR1 SEHNR and CDR2 FQNEAQ (reference sequence). The V gene lost 5 bases and the J gene lost 4 bases, with 6 bases spanning the gap. The CDR3 is 12 residues long. Supplemented by reference TRBV7-9 and TRBJ2-1, the full variable domain reads DTGVSQNPRHKITKRGQNVTFRCDPISEHNRLYWYRQTLGQGPEFLTYFQNEAQLEKSRLLSDRFSAERPKGSFSTLEIQRTEQGDSAMYLCASSLTYNEQFFGPGTRLTVL.